What follows are 10 T cell receptor beta chains derived from one specimen sequenced in a study of blood T cell repertoires in COVID-19. Sequencing used immunoSEQ multiplex PCR; TCRdb keeps in-frame clones, though not all of them. The sample contains roughly 84,000 clones, over 70% of which appear only once. Sequenced: peripheral blood. Receptor source: a woman aged 45-60 years with acute or convalescent COVID-19.

J is TRBJ1-4 and V is TRBV9, with a possible D match to TRBD1 (6 bases). The CDR3 sequence is 15 residues long. Per germline, CDR1 SGDLS and CDR2 YYNGEE. V lost 0 bases, J lost 6 bases, and 12 bases lay in between. The DNA of the CDR3 is TGTGCCAGCAGCGTAGATACAGGGTATGATGAAAAACTGTTTTTT. Translated, it gives CASSVDTGYDEKLFF.

The chain recombines TRBV5-1 with TRBJ1-3; 7 bases agree with TRBD1. The CDR3 is made up of 15 amino acids. Germline CDR1 and CDR2: SGHRS and YFSETQ. Trimming removed 3 bases from V and 1 base from J; junction bases left unmatched: 4. CDR3: CASSSRTGSGNTIYF. The CDR3 bases are TGCGCCAGCAGCTCCCGGACAGGATCTGGAAACACCATATATTTT.

In this sample, this clone turned up many times. The V call is TRBV27, the J call TRBJ1-5, with a possible D match to TRBD1 (5 bases). Germline CDR1 and CDR2: MNHEY and SMNVEV (reference sequence). This CDR3 spans 14 amino acids. V shed 5 bases and J shed 4 bases, with 12 bases lying between them. In nucleotides, the CDR3 is TGTGCCAGCAGTCCCCTCGGGGGGAATCAGCCCCAGCATTTT. It codes for CASSPLGGNQPQHF.

CDR3 sequence (DNA): TGTGCCAGCAGTTTCGCATACGGGACAGGGGGCGCGGGAGAGACCCAGTACTTC. Translating gives CASSFAYGTGGAGETQYF. V is TRBV28 and J is TRBJ2-5; 12 bases line up with TRBD1. Germline V gene data show CDR1 as MDHEN and CDR2 as SYDVKM. CDR3 size: 18 residues. Trimming removed 3 bases from V and 4 bases from J; junction bases left unmatched: 12.

The J gene is TRBJ2-3, the V gene TRBV11-2; a possible D gene is TRBD2 (7 bases). CDR1 and CDR2 from the germline V gene are SGHAT and FQNNGV. CDR3 length equals 16 residues. Deletions cut 5 bases from V and 0 bases from J, with 15 bases between. Here the CDR3 reads CASSTLRGRSTDTQYF. Here the CDR3 DNA reads TGTGCCAGCAGCACCCTGCGGGGGCGAAGCACAGATACGCAGTATTTT.

The chain uses TRBV2 and TRBJ1-2, with TRBD1 matching over 7 bases. Germline V CDR1 and CDR2: SNHLY, FYNNEI. The CDR3 has 14 amino acids. V was pared by 7 bases and J by 4 bases, with 9 bases of the junction left unmatched. The CDR3 here is CASKGGLSVYGYTF. The CDR3 DNA reads TGTGCCAGCAAAGGGGGCCTCTCTGTCTATGGCTACACCTTC.

As concerns this clone: This sample includes further DNA sequences coding for the same CDR3. V gene TRBV19 combines with J gene TRBJ1-3; the D is unclear. The germline V and J ends were trimmed by 6 bases and 0 bases, with 12 bases remaining between them. There are 15 residues in the CDR3. Germline-derived CDR1 and CDR2 are LNHDA and SQIVND (reference sequence). The CDR3: CASSVTGLSGNTIYF. The CDR3, as DNA: TGTGCCAGTAGCGTGACGGGTCTCTCTGGAAACACCATATATTTT. Full variable domain (remainder filled in from reference TRBV19 and TRBJ1-3): DGGITQSPKYLFRKEGQNVTLSCEQNLNHDAMYWYRQDPGQGLRLIYYSQIVNDFQKGDIAEGYSVSREKKESFPLTVTSAQKNPTAFYLCASSVTGLSGNTIYFGEGSWLTVV.

This clone was detected once. The rearrangement links TRBV6-5 to TRBJ2-1; D is perhaps TRBD1 (6 bases). In germline, CDR1 is MNHEY, CDR2 SVGAGI. The CDR3 runs to 14 residues. V lost 4 bases and J 4 bases, leaving 11 bases between the germline ends. The CDR3 DNA reads as TGTGCCAGCAGTTTTACAGGGAATTACAATGAGCAGTTCTTC. It translates to CASSFTGNYNEQFF.

This chain joins TRBV11-2 and TRBJ2-7, with 10 bases that match TRBD2. Germline CDR1 is SGHAT and CDR2 is FQNNGV. The CDR3 consists of 15 residues. J was trimmed by 3 bases and V by 0 bases; bases with no gene match: 2. Here the CDR3 reads CASSLDLAGGYEQYF. CDR3 bases: TGTGCCAGCAGCTTAGATTTAGCGGGGGGCTACGAGCAGTACTTC.

The genes are TRBV27 and TRBJ1-4, with 7 bases matching TRBD1. There are 12 residues in the CDR3. CDR1 is MNHEY and CDR2 is SMNVEV in the germline V gene (reference sequence). Trimming at V came to 6 bases and at J to 11 bases, leaving 6 bases not matched to a gene. The CDR3 protein is CASSPTGVKLFF. Written as DNA, the CDR3 is TGTGCCAGCAGCCCAACAGGGGTCAAACTGTTTTTT.